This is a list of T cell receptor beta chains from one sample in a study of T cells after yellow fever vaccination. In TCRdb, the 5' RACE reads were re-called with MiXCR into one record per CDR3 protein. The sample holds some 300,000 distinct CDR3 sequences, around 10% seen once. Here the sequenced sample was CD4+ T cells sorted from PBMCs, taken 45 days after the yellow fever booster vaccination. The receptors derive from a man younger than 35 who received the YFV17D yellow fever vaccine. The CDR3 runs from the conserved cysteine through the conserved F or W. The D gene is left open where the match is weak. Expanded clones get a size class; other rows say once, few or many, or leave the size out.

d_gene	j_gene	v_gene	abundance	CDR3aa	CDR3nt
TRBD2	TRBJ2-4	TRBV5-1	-	CASSLERGYKNIQYF	TGCGCCAGCAGCCTGGAGCGGGGCTATAAAAACATTCAGTACTTC
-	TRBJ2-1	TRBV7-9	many	CASSFAGTYNEQFF	TGTGCCAGCAGCTTTGCGGGCACCTACAATGAGCAGTTCTTC
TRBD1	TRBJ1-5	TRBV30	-	CAWSGQGEQPQHF	TGTGCCTGGAGTGGGCAGGGGGAACAGCCCCAGCATTTT
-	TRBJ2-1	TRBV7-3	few	CASSPTVYNEQFF	TGTGCCAGCAGCCCTACAGTGTACAATGAGCAGTTCTTC
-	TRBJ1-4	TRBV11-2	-	CASSLNSANEKLFF	TGTGCCAGCAGCTTAAATTCCGCTAATGAAAAACTGTTTTTT
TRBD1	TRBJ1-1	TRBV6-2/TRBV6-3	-	CAITGGYFYSEAFF	TGTGCCATAACAGGGGGCTACTTTTACTCTGAAGCTTTCTTT
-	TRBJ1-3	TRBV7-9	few	CASSLARGLSGNTIYF	TGTGCCAGCAGCTTAGCGCGAGGTTTGTCCGGAAACACCATATATTTT
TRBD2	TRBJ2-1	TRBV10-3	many	CAIRRLAEHNEQFF	TGTGCCATAAGAAGACTAGCGGAACACAATGAGCAGTTCTTC
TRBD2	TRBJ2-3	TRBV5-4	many	CASSLTLRTSHLTDTQYF	TGTGCCAGCAGCTTGACCCTAAGGACTAGCCACCTCACAGATACGCAGTATTTT
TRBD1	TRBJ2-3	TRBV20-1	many	CSARSNRGRDTQYF	TGCAGTGCTAGATCCAACAGGGGTCGGGATACGCAGTATTTT
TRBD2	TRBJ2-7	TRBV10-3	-	CAIRTSGGVYEQYF	TGTGCCATCAGGACTAGCGGGGGGGTATACGAGCAGTACTTC
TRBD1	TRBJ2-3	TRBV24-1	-	CATSFGQGRTDTQYF	TGTGCCACCAGTTTCGGACAGGGGAGGACAGATACGCAGTATTTT
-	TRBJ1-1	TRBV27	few	CASSLSMRAAGRTEAFF	TGTGCCAGCAGTTTATCGATGAGGGCGGCGGGCCGCACTGAAGCTTTCTTT
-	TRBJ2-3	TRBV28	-	CASTHSVTQYF	TGTGCCAGCACCCATTCGGTCACGCAGTATTTT
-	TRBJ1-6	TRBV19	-	CASRQVDNSPLHF	TGTGCCAGTAGGCAGGTGGATAATTCACCCCTCCACTTT
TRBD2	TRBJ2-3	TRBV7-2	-	CASSPQRGDTQYF	TGTGCCAGCAGCCCCCAGCGGGGAGATACGCAGTATTTT
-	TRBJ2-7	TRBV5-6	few	CASSFMTYEQYF	TGTGCCAGCAGCTTCATGACCTACGAGCAGTACTTC
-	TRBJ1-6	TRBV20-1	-	CSAIRLGPMALHF	TGCAGTGCTATCCGATTGGGCCCCATGGCCCTCCACTTT
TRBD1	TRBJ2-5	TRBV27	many	CASSVTGQTQYF	TGTGCCAGCAGTGTGACAGGGCAGACCCAGTACTTC
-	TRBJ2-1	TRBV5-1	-	CASSWRGPNEQFF	TGCGCCAGCAGCTGGCGGGGGCCTAATGAGCAGTTCTTC
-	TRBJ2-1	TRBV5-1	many	CASSLLVNEQFF	TGCGCCAGCAGCTTGTTAGTCAATGAGCAGTTCTTC
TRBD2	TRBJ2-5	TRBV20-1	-	CSAPRGGFQETQYF	TGCAGTGCTCCCCGGGGGGGCTTTCAAGAGACCCAGTACTTC
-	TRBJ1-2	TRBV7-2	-	CASSPRFDSYGYTF	TGTGCCAGCAGCCCAAGATTCGACAGTTATGGCTACACCTTC
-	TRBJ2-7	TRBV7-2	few	CASSFLGSSYEQYF	TGTGCCAGCAGCTTTCTCGGGAGCTCCTACGAGCAGTACTTC
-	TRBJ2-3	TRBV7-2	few	CASSLVPRVGTDTQYF	TGTGCCAGCAGCTTAGTCCCCAGGGTAGGCACAGATACGCAGTATTTT
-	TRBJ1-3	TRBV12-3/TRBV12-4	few	CASSSGRTSGNTIYF	TGTGCCAGCAGTTCCGGACGGACCTCTGGAAACACCATATATTTT
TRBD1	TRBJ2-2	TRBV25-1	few	CASSDLLPGQGRPNTGELFF	TGTGCCAGCAGTGACCTACTTCCGGGACAGGGCCGACCGAACACCGGGGAGCTGTTTTTT
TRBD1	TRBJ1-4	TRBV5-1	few	CASSSVEGAANEKLFF	TGCGCCAGCAGCTCGGTCGAGGGGGCGGCTAATGAAAAACTGTTTTTT
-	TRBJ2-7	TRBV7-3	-	CASSLTQGYEQYF	TGTGCCAGCAGCTTAACACAGGGCTACGAGCAGTACTTC
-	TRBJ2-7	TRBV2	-	CASSLWGGHEQYF	TGTGCCAGCAGTCTCTGGGGAGGCCACGAGCAGTACTTC
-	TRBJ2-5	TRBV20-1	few	CSAWGEETQYF	TGCAGTGCTTGGGGGGAGGAGACCCAGTACTTC
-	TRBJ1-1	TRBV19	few	CASSILPGLNTEAFF	TGTGCCAGTAGTATATTACCGGGTTTGAACACTGAAGCTTTCTTT
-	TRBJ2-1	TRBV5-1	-	CASSPYGDSYNEQFF	TGCGCCAGCAGCCCCTACGGGGATTCCTACAATGAGCAGTTCTTC
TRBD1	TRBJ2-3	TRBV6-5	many	CASSYSQGGRTDTQYF	TGTGCCAGCAGTTACTCACAGGGGGGCCGCACAGATACGCAGTATTTT
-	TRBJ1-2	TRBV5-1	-	CASSLEGRDHYGYTF	TGCGCCAGCAGCTTGGAGGGCAGGGACCACTATGGCTACACCTTC
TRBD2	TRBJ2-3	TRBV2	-	CARSSGGRTDTQYF	TGTGCCAGATCTAGCGGGGGCCGCACAGATACGCAGTATTTT
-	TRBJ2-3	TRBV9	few	CASGPGVGSTDTQYF	TGTGCCAGCGGCCCCGGGGTGGGAAGCACAGATACGCAGTATTTT